The present TCR beta chain was sequenced within a study of sequential checkpoint blockade in melanoma. Study summary: 75 to 95 pretreatment tumor DNA samples were TCRβ immunosequenced.

The repertoire was sequenced with immunoSEQ multiplex PCR; TCRdb's copy has only in-frame clones and lacks some. The sample lists roughly 6,000 clones, 26% seen once, with 8.1% in the top ten. The germline gives CDR1 MDHEN, CDR2 SYDVKM. This CDR3 region has 15 residues. V lost 3 bases to trimming and J lost 0 bases; unmatched junction nucleotides: 5. Treatment reported: randomized to nivolumab then ipilimumab (arm A) or the reverse (arm B). DNA-damaging chemotherapy had not been given to any patient beforehand. The V gene is TRBV28, the J gene TRBJ2-7; 7 nucleotides line up with TRBD1. The sample in question was tumor tissue (inferred from file names), obtained from a patient given nivolumab and ipilimumab in sequence. The receptor's source is a human donor with melanoma. CDR3 in amino acids: CASSFQGTASYEQYF. The CDR3 DNA sequence: TGTGCCAGCAGTTTTCAAGGGACAGCCTCCTACGAGCAGTACTTC.